These 21 T cell receptor beta chains originate from one sample sequenced in a study of CD8 T cells in ankylosing spondylitis. TCRdb recomputed calls from the 5' RACE reads with MiXCR, one row per CDR3 protein. The table has fewer than 350,000 distinct CDR3 sequences, around 10% seen once. Specimen: blood, either unsorted or a sorted T cell fraction (not recorded which). These receptors originate from a female donor with ankylosing spondylitis or in good health (not recorded which).

This clonotype was counted many times. The chain combines TRBV10-3 with TRBJ2-1; D perhaps matches TRBD2 (7 bases). The length of the CDR3 is 16 residues. Germline lookup yields CDR1 ENHRY and CDR2 SYGVKD. V was cut by 10 bases and J by 7 bases, with 26 bases left in between. The CDR3 coding sequence is TGTGCCACCGGACTCCACGGGGGGCAGTTGGGGAATGAGCAGTTCTTC. Encoded protein: CATGLHGGQLGNEQFF.

This clonotype was seen at least ten times. The chain combines TRBV7-2 with TRBJ2-2; no clear D gene. CDR3 length equals 15 residues. CDR1 SGHTA and CDR2 FQGNSA come from the germline V gene. V was trimmed by 5 bases and J by 3 bases, leaving 13 bases between them. The CDR3 region is CASSPALLYTGELFF. CDR3 bases: TGTGCCAGCAGCCCGGCGCTTCTGTACACCGGGGAGCTGTTTTTT.

This clonotype came up a few times. The V call is TRBV5-8, the J call TRBJ2-7; 11 bases line up with TRBD1. Germline V lookup: CDR1 SGHTS, CDR2 YDEGEE. This CDR3 is 14 amino acids long. V was pared by 3 bases and J by 5 bases, with 4 bases of the junction left unmatched. The CDR3 protein is CASSWLGQGDEQYF. The CDR3 DNA sequence: TGTGCCAGCAGCTGGCTGGGACAGGGGGACGAGCAGTACTTC.

This clonotype was recorded at least ten times. The chain is built from TRBV5-1 and TRBJ2-3; the match to TRBD1 covers 7 bases. J gave up 0 bases and V 2 bases, and 6 bases lay outside the gene matches. This CDR3 has 16 amino acids. Germline values: CDR1 SGHRS, CDR2 YFSETQ. The CDR3 protein is CASSFYGTDSTDTQYF. The CDR3 DNA reads TGCGCCAGCAGCTTTTACGGGACAGACAGCACAGATACGCAGTATTTT.

This clonotype has only one observation. This sequence joins TRBV30 and TRBJ1-2, with D unclear. This CDR3 comprises 13 residues. Trimming removed 0 bases from V and 8 bases from J, with 13 bases in between. Germline CDR1 reads GTSNPN; CDR2 reads SVGIG (reference sequence). The CDR3 spells CAWSVESASGYTF. The CDR3, as DNA: TGTGCCTGGAGTGTTGAGTCGGCCTCCGGCTACACCTTC.

This clonotype was observed many times. CDR3 region: CASSNNGRFYGYTF. The CDR3 DNA sequence: TGTGCCAGCAGTAATAATGGACGGTTCTATGGCTACACCTTC. The V and J genes are TRBV28 and TRBJ1-2, with D unresolved. CDR3 length: 14 residues. From germline, CDR1 is MDHEN and CDR2 SYDVKM. The V end lost 5 bases, the J end lost 4 bases, and 14 bases lay between the germline ends.

This clonotype has ten or more counts. This sequence joins TRBV7-9 and TRBJ2-2; D possibly corresponds to TRBD2 (5 bases). In germline, CDR1 is SEHNR, CDR2 FQNEAQ (reference sequence). V was trimmed by 0 bases and J by 1 base, leaving 9 bases between them. The CDR3 contains 16 residues. The CDR3 protein is CASSLASAGNTGELFF. As DNA, the CDR3 is TGTGCCAGCAGCTTAGCCTCGGCGGGGAACACCGGGGAGCTGTTTTTT.

This clonotype was seen more than once but under ten times. V and J are TRBV3-1 and TRBJ2-7; D perhaps matches TRBD1 (5 bases). This CDR3 is built from 12 residues. The germline V gene has CDR1 LGHDT and CDR2 YNNKEL (reference sequence). V lost 1 base, J lost 4 bases, and 5 bases lay in between. Here the CDR3 DNA reads TGTGCCAGCAGCCAAGGACAGTACGAGCAGTACTTC. Protein: CASSQGQYEQYF.

This clonotype appeared many times. The V gene is TRBV11-2, the J gene TRBJ2-5; TRBD2 might be the D (6 bases). V gave up 5 bases and J gave up 5 bases, with 12 bases separating them. CDR3 size: 13 residues. The germline gives CDR1 SGHAT, CDR2 FQNNGV. The CDR3 is CASSARAGETQYF. Here the CDR3 DNA reads TGTGCCAGCAGCGCCCGGGCGGGGGAGACCCAGTACTTC.

The sample holds many counts of this clonotype. The rearrangement links TRBV4-3 to TRBJ2-7; D may be TRBD1 (5 bases). Trimming took 1 base from V and 3 from J, leaving 13 bases between them. The germline gives CDR1 LGHNA, CDR2 YSLEER. The CDR3 loop spans 15 amino acids. In nucleotides, the CDR3 is TGCGCCAGCAGCCAAGTAGTACAGGTGGGCTACGAGCAGTACTTC. It translates to CASSQVVQVGYEQYF.

This clonotype has a count of ten or more. The rearrangement uses TRBV7-2 and TRBJ2-4; 7 nucleotides match TRBD2. V lost 4 bases, J lost 0 bases, and 12 bases stayed unmatched. The CDR3 runs 18 residues. Germline V CDR1 and CDR2: SGHTA, FQGNSA. The CDR3 DNA reads as TGTGCCAGCAGCTCAGTCGCAGAGGCGGGAGTAGCCAAAAACATTCAGTACTTC. Translating gives CASSSVAEAGVAKNIQYF.

This clonotype was detected many times. The chain has TRBV3-1 and TRBJ2-5, with TRBD1 identical over 9 bases. Germline loops: CDR1 LGHDT, CDR2 YNNKEL (reference sequence). CDR3 length: 16 residues. The V gene end was trimmed by 3 bases and the J gene end by 2 bases; junction bases not matched to a gene: 7. The CDR3: CASSHGQGRLQETQYF. The CDR3 bases are TGTGCCAGCAGCCACGGACAGGGGAGATTACAAGAGACCCAGTACTTC.

This clonotype was seen a handful of times. The chain combines TRBV10-3 with TRBJ2-7; D gene ambiguous. This CDR3 contains 14 residues. Germline lookup yields CDR1 ENHRY and CDR2 SYGVKD. V lost 2 bases to trimming and J lost 1 base, with 9 bases between them. The chain's CDR3 is CAISEDQESYEQYF. CDR3 DNA: TGTGCCATCAGTGAGGATCAGGAGTCCTACGAGCAGTACTTC.

At least ten counts were recorded for this clonotype. V and J are TRBV6-5 and TRBJ1-2; D is ambiguous. V dropped 8 bases and J dropped 0 bases, with 10 bases sitting between them. Germline V CDR1 and CDR2: MNHEY, SVGAGI. The CDR3 covers 13 residues. CDR3 protein: CASWTRANYGYTF. CDR3 coding DNA: TGTGCCAGCTGGACTAGAGCTAACTATGGCTACACCTTC.

This clonotype was detected many times. J is TRBJ2-5 and V is TRBV19, with 9 bases lining up with TRBD1. CDR1 and CDR2 from the germline V gene are LNHDA and SQIVND (reference sequence). With V trimmed by 7 bases and J by 1 base, 4 bases remained unmatched. The CDR3 extends over 14 amino acids. CDR3 bases: TGTGCCAGTAAGGGGACAGGGCCCCAAGAGACCCAGTACTTC. Translation: CASKGTGPQETQYF.

This clonotype was recorded at least ten times. This chain joins TRBV12-3 or TRBV12-4 and TRBJ1-3; 8 bases line up with TRBD1. CDR3 length: 16 residues. J lost 8 bases, V lost 0 bases, and 9 bases had no gene match. The CDR3 here is CASSLAGTGGRDTIYF. Written as DNA, the CDR3 is TGTGCCAGCAGTTTAGCCGGAACAGGGGGAAGGGACACCATATATTTT.

This clonotype was seen ten or more times. The rearrangement joins TRBV20-1 to TRBJ2-7; unclear D gene. This CDR3 contains 12 residues. V lost 6 bases to trimming and J lost 3 bases, with 12 bases between them. The germline V gene encodes CDR1 DFQATT and CDR2 SNEGSKA (reference sequence). Here the CDR3 DNA reads TGCAGTGCGATCCAGGTGGTCTACGAGCAGTACTTC. Translation: CSAIQVVYEQYF.

The table lists this clonotype with a few counts. The rearrangement joins TRBV7-8 to TRBJ2-1; no firm D call. V was clipped by 3 bases and J by 6 bases, with 12 bases between them. Germline V gene data show CDR1 as SGHVS and CDR2 as FQNEAQ. The CDR3 is made up of 14 amino acids. CDR3 sequence: CASSFTPVGNEQFF. The CDR3 region has the DNA TGTGCCAGCAGCTTCACCCCCGTGGGCAATGAGCAGTTCTTC.

Of note for this clonotype: The junction departs from the called germline gene at one end, perhaps through a read error. This rearrangement joins TRBV7-7 to TRBJ2-3, with D possibly being TRBD1 (5 bases). CDR3 length: 15 residues. Germline-derived CDR1 and CDR2 are SSHAT and FNYEAQ (reference sequence). The CDR3 DNA follows: TGTGCTAGCAGCCCCTCGGCAGGGATCACAGATACGCAGTATTTT. Its protein is CASSPSAGITDTQYF.

There are many counts of this clonotype. The chain combines TRBV6-1 with TRBJ1-2; D may be TRBD1 (6 bases). Trimming removed 1 base from V and 7 bases from J, with 10 bases in between. Germline CDR1 reads MNHNS; CDR2 reads SASEGT. The CDR3 has 13 residues. The CDR3 spells CASSEDRVGGYTF. In DNA, the CDR3 is TGTGCCAGCAGTGAAGACAGGGTCGGTGGCTACACCTTC.

The table lists this clonotype with a few counts. This chain links TRBV2 with TRBJ2-3, with 8 bases that match TRBD2. The CDR3 is made up of 16 amino acids. Germline V CDR1 and CDR2: SNHLY, FYNNEI. Trimming cost V 2 bases and J 2 bases; bases outside gene matches: 6. The CDR3 DNA reads TGTGCCAGCAGTGAATGGTCTAGCGGGTACACAGATACGCAGTATTTT. Translating gives CASSEWSSGYTDTQYF.